This TCR beta chain came from a study of shared clonotypes between healthy human individuals. Study conclusions and caveats: Memory subsets had estimated richness that was generally smaller than that of naive subsets.

The healthy adult donors were HIV-negative and reported no recent acute infections or vaccinations. Nashville, Tennessee was home to all donors, each a Caucasian adult. A CD45RA-negative memory subset and a CD45RA+ naive subset were separated from the CD4+ cells. The junction had 1 base not matched to a gene; V was cut back by 0 bases and J by 3 bases. Germline CDR1 and CDR2: SGHRS and YFSETQ. The CDR3 has 15 amino acids. Sequencing used immunoSEQ multiplex PCR; TCRdb keeps in-frame clones, though not all of them. The profile shows approximately 1.5 million clones, approximately 98.5% of them singletons. A word on this clone: As yet, its antigen is unknown. This specimen includes other DNA sequences encoding the same CDR3.

Sequenced input: naive CD4+ T cells sorted from blood. Subset reported: CD45RA+ positively selected. The chain links TRBV5-1 to TRBJ2-3, with TRBD2 matching over 10 bases. The origin of this receptor is a man aged 25-45 years in good health. In DNA form, the CDR3 reads TGCGCCAGCAGCTTGGGGACTAGCGGAACAGATACGCAGTATTTT. Protein sequence: CASSLGTSGTDTQYF.